The 7 T cell receptor beta chains presented below share a single source sample, sequenced in a study of cytomegalovirus exposure and HLA in healthy donors. Measured with immunoSEQ multiplex PCR; TCRdb has only the in-frame clones, and not every one. This table has fewer than 300,000 clones, around 89% appearing once. The sequenced sample consisted of PBMCs. These receptors came from a woman in her late teens or twenties in good health and CMV-seronegative.

This rearrangement joins TRBV5-1 to TRBJ1-1, with D possibly matching TRBD1 (6 bases). The V end lost 4 bases, the J end lost 4 bases, and 17 bases lay between the germline ends. The germline gives CDR1 SGHRS, CDR2 YFSETQ. The CDR3 contains 15 residues. CDR3 sequence reads: CASSITTGSGTEAFF. CDR3 DNA sequence: TGCGCCAGCAGCATCACTACAGGGTCCGGCACTGAAGCTTTCTTT.

V gene TRBV25-1 combines with J gene TRBJ2-7; D may be TRBD1 (6 bases). CDR3 size: 17 residues. CDR1 MGHDK and CDR2 SYGVNS come from the germline V gene. Trimming removed 5 bases at V and 4 bases at J, with 24 bases between. The CDR3 region is CASSPTEGLGTQYEQYF. The CDR3 DNA reads as TGTGCCAGCAGTCCGACCGAAGGGCTGGGGACACAATACGAGCAGTACTTC.

This rearrangement joins TRBV29-1 to TRBJ2-7; perhaps TRBD1 as D (5 bases). CDR3 length: 11 residues. Trimming removed 4 bases from V and 6 bases from J, with 10 bases in between. CDR1 is SQVTM and CDR2 is ANQGSEA in the germline V gene. The CDR3 here is CSVGRVGEQYF. The CDR3 bases are TGCAGCGTTGGCAGGGTCGGCGAGCAGTACTTC.

The V and J genes are TRBV4-2 and TRBJ2-2; 7 nucleotides align to TRBD2. The CDR3 is 16 amino acids. Trimming took 4 bases from V and 6 from J; bases not matched to a gene: 11. The V gene's germline CDR1 is LGHNA and CDR2 YNFKEQ. CDR3 bases: TGTGCCAGCAGCCTTACTCAGGTGGGGGGGGCCGGGGAGCTGTTTTTT. This gives the protein CASSLTQVGGAGELFF.

The chain carries TRBV14 and TRBJ2-1; TRBD2 matches 7 bases. Trimming removed 0 bases from V and 8 bases from J; junction bases left unmatched: 10. This CDR3 is built from 16 residues. Germline V gene lookup returns CDR1 SGHDN and CDR2 FVKESK. CDR3 region: CASSQDRGRANHEQFF. The CDR3 DNA reads TGTGCCAGCAGCCAAGATCGGGGGAGGGCCAACCATGAGCAGTTCTTC.

The chain couples TRBV7-6 to TRBJ2-3, with a tentative D call TRBD2 (5 bases). The germline V gene encodes CDR1 SGHVS and CDR2 FNYEAQ. V was cut by 5 bases and J by 2 bases, with 17 bases left in between. CDR3 length: 16 amino acids. CDR3 in DNA: TGTGCCAGCAGCCCTAGCCCTCAGAAGTTCACAGATACGCAGTATTTT. Protein: CASSPSPQKFTDTQYF.

This clone was seen many times. The rearrangement uses TRBV11-3 and TRBJ2-7; 7 positions agree with TRBD1. Germline loops: CDR1 SGHNT, CDR2 YENEEA. This CDR3 comprises 12 residues. The V gene end was trimmed by 5 bases and the J gene end by 3 bases; junction bases not matched to a gene: 1. CDR3 DNA sequence: TGTGCCAGCAGCGGGACAGACTACGAGCAGTACTTC. Protein product: CASSGTDYEQYF.